This T cell receptor beta chain was identified in a study of blood T cells in healthy people across ages. Study in general: T cells yielded about one barcoded beta molecule per two cells through template switching. The study, taken as a whole, reports: Fewer expanded clones and more diversity marked long-lived versus aged donors. Strong correlation linked observed beta diversity and percent naive T cells.

The use of a sample-barcoded 5' primer and a J-beta primer mix characterized a second PCR of roughly 6 to 11 cycles. TCRdb re-analysed the 5' RACE reads in MiXCR, keeping a single row per CDR3 protein. The profile shows about 290,000 distinct CDR3 sequences, around 27% of them singletons. The sample, 7.5 to 10 milliliters of peripheral blood, was drawn from each donor. Germline CDR1 DFQATT, CDR2 SNEGSKA (reference sequence). The CDR3 length is 14 residues. About this clonotype itself: Its matching antigen is unknown. One junction end does not reproduce the germline sequence, and a read error may be involved.

This sequence originates from a woman in her sixties or seventies in good health. The J gene is TRBJ2-5, the V gene TRBV20-1; no firm D call. Sequenced sample: blood. CDR3 sequence reads: CSAIRDFLQGTQYF. CDR3 bases: TGCAGTGCTATCCGAGACTTCCTACAAGGGACCCAGTACTTC.